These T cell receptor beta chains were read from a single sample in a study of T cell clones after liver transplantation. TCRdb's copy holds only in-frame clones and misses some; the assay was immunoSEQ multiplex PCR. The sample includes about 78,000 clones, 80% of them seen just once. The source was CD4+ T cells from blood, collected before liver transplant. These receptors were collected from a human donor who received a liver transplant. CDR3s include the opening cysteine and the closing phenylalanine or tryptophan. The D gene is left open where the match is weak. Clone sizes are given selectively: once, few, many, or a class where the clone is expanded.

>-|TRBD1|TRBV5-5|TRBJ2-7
TGTGCCAGCAGCACGACAGGGAACGAGCAGTACTTC
CASSTTGNEQYF
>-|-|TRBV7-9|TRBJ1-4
TGTGCCAGCAGCTTAAGGGCAGGGGCCGAAAAACTGTTTTTT
CASSLRAGAEKLFF
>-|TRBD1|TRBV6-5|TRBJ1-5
TGTGCCAGCAGTCCGACTACAGGGGTGGGTCAGCCCCAGCATTTT
CASSPTTGVGQPQHF
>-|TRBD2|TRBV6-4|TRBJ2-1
TGTGCCAGCAGCCCCCTCGCGGGGGGGAGAGATGAGCAGTTCTTC
CASSPLAGGRDEQFF
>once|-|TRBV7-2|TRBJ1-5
TGTGCCAGCAGCCTGATTTCGAGTAGCAATCAGCCCCAGCATTTT
CASSLISSSNQPQHF
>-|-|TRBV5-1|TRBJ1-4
TGCGCCAGCAGCTTGGGTGGGTGGGCGCAGAATGAAAAACTGTTTTTT
CASSLGGWAQNEKLFF
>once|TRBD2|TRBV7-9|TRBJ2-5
TGTGCCAGCAGCCCGGGACTAGCGGGAGACTCCCTCCAAGAGACCCAGTACTTC
CASSPGLAGDSLQETQYF
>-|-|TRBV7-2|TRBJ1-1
TGTGCCAGCAGCCCCACCGGGGGAAGCACTGAAGCTTTCTTT
CASSPTGGSTEAFF
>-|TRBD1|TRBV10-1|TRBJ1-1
TGCGCCAGTTCCGGGACAGGTGGGGTAGCTTTCTTT
CASSGTGGVAFF
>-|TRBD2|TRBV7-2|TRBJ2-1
TGTGCCAGCAGCGGAGGGACTAGCGGGAGGCTTGTAGTACAGCAGTTCTTC
CASSGGTSGRLVVQQFF
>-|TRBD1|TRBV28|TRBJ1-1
TGTGCCAGCAGCTGGGGGACAGGGGTCACTGAAGCTTTCTTT
CASSWGTGVTEAFF
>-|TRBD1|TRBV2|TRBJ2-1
TGTGCCAGCCAGACAGGGGGGAGGAATGAGCAGTTCTTC
CASQTGGRNEQFF
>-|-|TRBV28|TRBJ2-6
TGTGCCAGCAGTTTTACTGGGGCCAACGTCCTGACTTTC
CASSFTGANVLTF
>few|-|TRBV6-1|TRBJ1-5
TGTGCCAGCAGTAATACAGGGCCTAATCAGCCCCAGCATTTT
CASSNTGPNQPQHF
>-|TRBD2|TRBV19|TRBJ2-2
TGTGCCAGAACTAGACTAGCTAGAGGGTGCACCGGGGAGCTGTTTTTT
CARTRLARGCTGELFF
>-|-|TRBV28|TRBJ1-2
TGTGCCAGCAGGTCCTATGGCTACACCTTC
CASRSYGYTF
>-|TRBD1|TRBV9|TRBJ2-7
TGTGCCAGCAGCGTAGGCCCGGGACAGAACTACGAGCAGTACTTC
CASSVGPGQNYEQYF
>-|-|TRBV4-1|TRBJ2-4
TGCGCCAGCAGCCAAGTGGAACAGGGAAGCGGCAAAAACATTCAGTACTTC
CASSQVEQGSGKNIQYF
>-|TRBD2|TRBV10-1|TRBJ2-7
TGCGCCAGCACAACCCTGGGGTGCGGGAGTTCCTACGAGCAGTACTTC
CASTTLGCGSSYEQYF
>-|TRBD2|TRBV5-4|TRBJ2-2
TGTGCCAGCAGCCCCGGGACTAGCCTTACCAGGGAGCTGTTTTTT
CASSPGTSLTRELFF
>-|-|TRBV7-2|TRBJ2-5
TGTGCCAGCAGCCCTAAGTCGAGTGGTTATCAAGAGACCCAGTACTTC
CASSPKSSGYQETQYF
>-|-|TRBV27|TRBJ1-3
TGTGCCAGCAAATCCATTGAGGGATACTCTGGAAACACCATATATTTT
CASKSIEGYSGNTIYF
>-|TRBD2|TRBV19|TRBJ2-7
TGTGCCAGTAGTATCCACGGAGCGGGGAGCTCCTACGAGCAGTACTTC
CASSIHGAGSSYEQYF
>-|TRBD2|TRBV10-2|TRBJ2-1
TGCGCCAGTTCACCCACCCTAGCGGGAGGGCTCCATGAGCAGTTCTTC
CASSPTLAGGLHEQFF
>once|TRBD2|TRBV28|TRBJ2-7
TGTGCCAGCAGTTTGGGGGGGTCGACCTACGAGCAGTACTTC
CASSLGGSTYEQYF
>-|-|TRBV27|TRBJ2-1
TGTGCCAGCAGTCCCCCTCCTTACAATGAGCAGTTCTTC
CASSPPPYNEQFF
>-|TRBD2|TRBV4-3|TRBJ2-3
TGCGCCAGCAGCCAAGATCGGGTATCCTTTATACTAGCGGGAGTGAGAGATACGCAGTATTTT
CASSQDRVSFILAGVRDTQYF
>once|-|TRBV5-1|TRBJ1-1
TGCGCCAGCGGCTTCGATGGGGTTTCAAACACTGAAGCTTTCTTT
CASGFDGVSNTEAFF
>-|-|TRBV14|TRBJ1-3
TGTGCCAGCAGCCAGAGGGGGAGTGGAAACACCATATATTTT
CASSQRGSGNTIYF
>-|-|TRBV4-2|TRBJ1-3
TGTGCCAGCAGCCATTTGACGGGCCACTCTGGAAACACCATATATTTT
CASSHLTGHSGNTIYF
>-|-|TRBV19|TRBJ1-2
TGTGCCAGTAGTCCGGACGGAATCTATGGCTACACCTTC
CASSPDGIYGYTF
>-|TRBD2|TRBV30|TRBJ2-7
TGTGCCTGGAAGGGAGGGGCCCTGGGGTACGAGCAGTACTTC
CAWKGGALGYEQYF
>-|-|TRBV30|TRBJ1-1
TGTGCTTGTAGGCGGGGGAACACTGAAGCTTTCTTT
CACRRGNTEAFF
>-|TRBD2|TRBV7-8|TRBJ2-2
TGTGCCAGCAGCTCCGGGGCGGGAGGGCCGTCCGGGGAGCTGTTTTTT
CASSSGAGGPSGELFF
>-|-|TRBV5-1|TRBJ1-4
TGCGCCAGCAGCGGGGGAGTTGGGAATGAAAAACTGTTTTTT
CASSGGVGNEKLFF
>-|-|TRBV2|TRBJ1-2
TGTGCCAGCAGTGAGTTCGGTTCGATTGGGGCTTATGGCTACACCTTC
CASSEFGSIGAYGYTF
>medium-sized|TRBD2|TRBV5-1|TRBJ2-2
TGCGCCAGCAGCTTGCTGGCGGGAGTATCCACCGGGGAGCTGTTTTTT
CASSLLAGVSTGELFF
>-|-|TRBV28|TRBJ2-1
TGTGCCAGCAGTTCCTCTAGCGTAAAGATCTATGAGCAGTTCTTC
CASSSSSVKIYEQFF
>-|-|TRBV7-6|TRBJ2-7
TGTGCCAGCAGCTTAGACCAGATTGGAGAGCAGTACTTC
CASSLDQIGEQYF
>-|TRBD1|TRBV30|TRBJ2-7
TGTGCCTGGAGTGCGGGACAGGGACGACTTTCTGAGCAGTACTTC
CAWSAGQGRLSEQYF
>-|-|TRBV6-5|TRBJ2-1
TGTGCCAGCAGTTACTGGAAAGGGGCAAACAATGAGCAGTTCTTC
CASSYWKGANNEQFF
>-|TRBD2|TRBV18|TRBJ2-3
TGTGCCAGCTCACCGAGCACTAGCGGCACAGATACGCAGTATTTT
CASSPSTSGTDTQYF
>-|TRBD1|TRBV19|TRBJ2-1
TGTGCCAGTAGTACCCGACAGGGGAGAACTGACAATGAGCAGTTCTTC
CASSTRQGRTDNEQFF
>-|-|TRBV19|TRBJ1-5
TGTGCCAGTAGTATAATAAGGGGAGGGCAGCCCCAGCATTTT
CASSIIRGGQPQHF
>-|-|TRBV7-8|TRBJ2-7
TGTGCCAGCAGCTCTACCCAGGTCCCCTACGAGCAGTACTTC
CASSSTQVPYEQYF
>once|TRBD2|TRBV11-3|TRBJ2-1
TGTGCCAGCAGCCCAACACTAGCGGGAGGGCCGGGGCAGTTCTTC
CASSPTLAGGPGQFF
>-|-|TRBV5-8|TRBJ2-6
TGTGCCAGCAGCCCTGGGTGGAGGGCACCACTAGTTGGGGCCAACGTCCTGACTTTC
CASSPGWRAPLVGANVLTF
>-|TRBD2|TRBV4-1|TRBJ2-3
TGCGCCAGCAGCCATTATGCGGGACTAGGTGCAGATACGCAGTATTTT
CASSHYAGLGADTQYF
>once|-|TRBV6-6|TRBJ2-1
TGTGCCAGCAGTTACGGCGGAAGCACCTACAATGAGCAGTTCTTC
CASSYGGSTYNEQFF
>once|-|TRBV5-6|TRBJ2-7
TGTGCCAGCAGCTTTTGGGGTCTAAGCTCCTACGAGCAGTACTTC
CASSFWGLSSYEQYF
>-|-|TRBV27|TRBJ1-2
TGTGCCAGCAGTTTCCTGGGGGGAGGAGACTATGGCTACACCTTC
CASSFLGGGDYGYTF